The 12 T cell receptor beta chains listed next were all sequenced from one sample in a study of CD8 T cells in ankylosing spondylitis. General study results and limits: Seemingly distinctive of ankylosing spondylitis blood was a TCR beta motif formed by eight highly homologous variants.

TCRdb re-called the 5' RACE reads through MiXCR, storing one row per CDR3 protein. The data hold about 840,000 distinct CDR3 sequences, with approximately 10% observed a single time. These TCRs' antigens remain unknown. The sequenced sample was blood, either unsorted or a sorted T cell fraction (not recorded which). The receptors stem from a male donor with ankylosing spondylitis.

This clonotype was picked up many times. V gene TRBV4-3 combines with J gene TRBJ1-6, with D possibly TRBD1 on 5 matching bases. In germline, CDR1 is LGHNA, CDR2 YSLEER. This CDR3 is 17 amino acids long. The ends were cut back, 1 base at V and 7 bases at J, with 17 bases in the middle. The CDR3 sequence: CASSQGISDITNSPLHF. The CDR3 DNA reads as TGCGCCAGCAGCCAAGGGATATCGGACATCACCAATTCACCCCTCCACTTT.

The chain has TRBV30 and TRBJ2-3; D is unclear. The CDR3 loop spans 15 amino acids. Trimming removed 3 bases at V and 0 bases at J, with 13 bases between. CDR1 is GTSNPN and CDR2 is SVGIG in the germline V gene (reference sequence). As DNA, the CDR3 is TGTGCCTGGAGGATCAAAGGTCTTAGCACAGATACGCAGTATTTT. Its protein product is CAWRIKGLSTDTQYF.

This rearrangement joins TRBV7-2 to TRBJ2-2, with 7 bases that match TRBD1. Germline CDR1 SGHTA, CDR2 FQGNSA. The length of the CDR3 is 15 residues. The trim removed 5 bases at V and 5 bases at J, leaving 8 bases unmatched. CDR3 coding DNA: TGTGCCAGCAGCCTGAGGGGGACAGAGACCGGGGAGCTGTTTTTT. This codes for CASSLRGTETGELFF.

The chain joins TRBV5-1 to TRBJ2-5; 7 bases fit TRBD1. CDR3 length: 16 residues. Per the germline V gene, CDR1 is SGHRS and CDR2 is YFSETQ. J was trimmed by 0 bases and V by 4 bases; bases with no gene match: 9. The CDR3 coding sequence is TGCGCCAGCAGCCGCGGACAGGAACTGTACCAAGAGACCCAGTACTTC. Its protein product is CASSRGQELYQETQYF.

This clonotype was counted between two and nine times. The chain carries TRBV27 and TRBJ1-2; TRBD1 is a possible D gene (6 bases). Germline CDR1 and CDR2: MNHEY and SMNVEV (reference sequence). The CDR3 is made up of 14 amino acids. V lost 5 bases and J 7 bases, leaving 17 bases between the germline ends. The CDR3 DNA is TGTGCCAGCAGTCGGACAGAATGGGGGTCTGGCTACACCTTC. It is translated as CASSRTEWGSGYTF.

This clonotype has only a few counts. The rearrangement joins TRBV7-9 to TRBJ2-7, with 8 bases matching TRBD2. The CDR3 extends over 15 amino acids. V lost 4 bases and J lost 0; bases outside the gene matches: 5. The germline gives CDR1 SEHNR, CDR2 FQNEAQ (reference sequence). CDR3 sequence (DNA): TGTGCCAGCAGCTGGGGTAGCGGGATCTCCTACGAGCAGTACTTC. This sequence encodes CASSWGSGISYEQYF.

This clonotype appeared many times. The chain uses TRBV5-4 and TRBJ2-2; D unresolved. Looked up from germline, CDR1 is SGHNT and CDR2 is YYREEE (reference sequence). The CDR3 is 15 amino acids. V dropped 0 bases and J dropped 3 bases, with 9 bases sitting between them. The CDR3 region is CASSLDSRDTGELFF. CDR3 DNA sequence: TGTGCCAGCAGCTTGGACAGTCGTGACACCGGGGAGCTGTTTTTT.

This clonotype was observed at least ten times. The rearrangement links TRBV4-3 to TRBJ1-1; D gene uncertain. Trimming removed 0 bases from V and 2 bases from J, with 10 bases in between. Germline CDR1 reads LGHNA; CDR2 reads YSLEER. This CDR3 comprises 15 residues. As DNA, the CDR3 is TGCGCCAGCAGCCAAGATCATGGCAGAAACACTGAAGCTTTCTTT. Protein product: CASSQDHGRNTEAFF.

This chain connects TRBV5-1 to TRBJ1-1; D might be TRBD1 (5 bases). CDR3 length: 16 amino acids. Trimming left V 1 base short and J 1 base short, with 14 bases between. In germline, CDR1 is SGHRS, CDR2 YFSETQ. CDR3 DNA sequence: TGCGCCAGCAGCTTGAGCCCCTCGACAGCGAACACTGAAGCTTTCTTT. The encoded protein is CASSLSPSTANTEAFF.

The rearrangement joins TRBV29-1 to TRBJ2-1; no clear D gene. This CDR3 has 12 amino acids. CDR1 and CDR2 (germline): SQVTM, ANQGSEA. V shed 4 bases and J shed 5 bases, with 9 bases lying between them. The CDR3 reads CSVASYDNEQFF. CDR3 sequence (DNA): TGCAGCGTTGCCTCCTACGACAATGAGCAGTTCTTC.

This clonotype turned up a few times. The chain joins TRBV27 to TRBJ2-3; TRBD2 might be the D (5 bases). Trimming took off 3 bases at V and 4 bases at J, with 20 bases between the two ends. The CDR3 runs to 17 residues. Germline CDR1 and CDR2: MNHEY and SMNVEV (reference sequence). This chain's CDR3 is CASSLGDSAGGSDTQYF. For the CDR3, the DNA is TGTGCCAGCAGTTTGGGAGATAGCGCCGGAGGTTCAGATACGCAGTATTTT.

CDR3 in amino acids: CASSYQAGGPYNEQFF. CDR3 in DNA: TGTGCCAGCAGCTACCAAGCGGGAGGGCCCTACAATGAGCAGTTCTTC. The chain carries TRBV7-8 and TRBJ2-1; 10 bases are shared with TRBD2. CDR1 is SGHVS and CDR2 is FQNEAQ in the germline V gene. The CDR3 contains 16 residues. The V and J ends lost 4 bases and 2 bases, in that order; junction bases with no gene match: 5. Supplemented by reference TRBV7-8 and TRBJ2-1, the full variable domain reads GAGVSQSPRYKVAKRGQDVALRCDPISGHVSLFWYQQALGQGPEFLTYFQNEAQLDKSGLPSDRFFAERPEGSVSTLKIQRTQQEDSAVYLCASSYQAGGPYNEQFFGPGTRLTVL.